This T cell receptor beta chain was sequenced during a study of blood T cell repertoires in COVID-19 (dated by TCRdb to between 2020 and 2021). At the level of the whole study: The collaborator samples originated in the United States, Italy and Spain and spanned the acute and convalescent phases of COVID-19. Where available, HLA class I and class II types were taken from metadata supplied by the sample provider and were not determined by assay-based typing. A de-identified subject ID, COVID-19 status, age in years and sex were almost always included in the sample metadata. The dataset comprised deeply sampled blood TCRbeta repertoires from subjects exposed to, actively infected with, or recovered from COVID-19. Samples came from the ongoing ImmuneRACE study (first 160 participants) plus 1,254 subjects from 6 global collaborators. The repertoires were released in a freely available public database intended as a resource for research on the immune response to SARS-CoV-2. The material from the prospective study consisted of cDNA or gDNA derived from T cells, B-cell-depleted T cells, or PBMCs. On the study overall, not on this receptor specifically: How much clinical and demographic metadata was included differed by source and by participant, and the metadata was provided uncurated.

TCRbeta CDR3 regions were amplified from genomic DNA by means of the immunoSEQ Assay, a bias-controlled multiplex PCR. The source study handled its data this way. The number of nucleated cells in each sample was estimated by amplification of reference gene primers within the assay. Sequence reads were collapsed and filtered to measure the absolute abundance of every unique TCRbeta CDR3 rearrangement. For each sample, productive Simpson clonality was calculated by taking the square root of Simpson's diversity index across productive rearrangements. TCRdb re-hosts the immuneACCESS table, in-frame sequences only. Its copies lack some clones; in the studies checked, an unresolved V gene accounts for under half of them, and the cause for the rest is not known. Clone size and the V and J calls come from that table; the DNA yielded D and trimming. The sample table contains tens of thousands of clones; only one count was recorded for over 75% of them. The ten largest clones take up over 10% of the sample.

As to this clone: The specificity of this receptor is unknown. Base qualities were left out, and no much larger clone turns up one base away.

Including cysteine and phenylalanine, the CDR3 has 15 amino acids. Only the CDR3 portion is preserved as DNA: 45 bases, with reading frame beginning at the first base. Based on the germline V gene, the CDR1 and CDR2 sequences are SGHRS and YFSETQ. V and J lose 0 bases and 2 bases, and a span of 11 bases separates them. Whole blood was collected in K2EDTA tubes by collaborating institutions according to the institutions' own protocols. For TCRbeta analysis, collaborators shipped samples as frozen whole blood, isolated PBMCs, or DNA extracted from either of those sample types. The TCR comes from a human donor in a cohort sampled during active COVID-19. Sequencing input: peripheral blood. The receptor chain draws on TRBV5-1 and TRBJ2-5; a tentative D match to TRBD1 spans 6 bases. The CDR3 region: CASSLDQGRQETQYF. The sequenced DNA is TGCGCCAGCAGCTTGGATCAGGGGCGTCAAGAGACCCAGTACTTC.